These T cell receptor beta chains were read from a single sample in a study of blood T cell repertoires in COVID-19. Data came from immunoSEQ multiplex PCR; TCRdb stores just in-frame clones and leaves some out. This sample carries some 71,000 clones, approximately 80% of them seen once, and the ten largest clones take more than 10%. The sequencing input was peripheral blood. The receptors were gathered from a man in his forties or fifties with COVID-19, enrolled during active disease. CDR3s include the opening cysteine and the closing phenylalanine or tryptophan. Fields, in order: D gene, V gene, J gene, clone size, CDR3 protein, CDR3 DNA. D genes are given only for firm matches. Part of the rows lack a size; the others show once, few, many or a class for expanded clones.

TRBD1	TRBV29-1	TRBJ2-7	once	CSVENPTGGYEQYF	TGCAGCGTTGAAAACCCAACAGGGGGCTACGAGCAGTACTTC
NA	TRBV6-5	TRBJ2-7	once	CASRTGAGMNEQYF	TGTGCCAGCCGTACCGGGGCGGGGATGAACGAGCAGTACTTC
NA	TRBV19	TRBJ2-1	NA	CASSIWRVDNEQFF	TGTGCCAGTAGTATTTGGAGGGTTGACAATGAGCAGTTCTTC
TRBD1	TRBV6-5	TRBJ1-2	once	CASSYSTGNVYGYTF	TGTGCCAGCAGTTACTCGACAGGGAACGTTTATGGCTACACCTTC
NA	TRBV12-3/TRBV12-4	TRBJ1-1	few	CASSFGGSEAFF	TGTGCCAGCAGTTTTGGGGGCTCTGAAGCTTTCTTT
NA	TRBV21-1	TRBJ2-3	NA	CASSKYDSSTTDTQYF	TGTGCCAGCAGCAAGTATGACAGCAGCACCACAGATACGCAGTATTTT
NA	TRBV6-4	TRBJ2-3	NA	CASSDQGADTQYF	TGTGCCAGCAGTGACCAAGGAGCAGATACGCAGTATTTT
NA	TRBV2	TRBJ2-7	NA	CASSGQTSIYEQYF	TGTGCCAGCAGTGGCCAGACTAGTATTTACGAGCAGTACTTC
NA	TRBV12-3/TRBV12-4	TRBJ1-4	NA	CASSFLASEKLFF	TGTGCCAGCAGTTTTCTGGCTTCTGAAAAACTGTTTTTT
NA	TRBV7-9	TRBJ1-2	NA	CASSLPYRVAANYGYTF	TGTGCCAGCAGCTTACCGTACAGGGTGGCGGCTAACTATGGCTACACCTTC
NA	TRBV29-1	TRBJ1-1	NA	CSVNRVSATEAFF	TGCAGCGTGAACAGGGTTAGTGCCACTGAAGCTTTCTTT
TRBD1	TRBV27	TRBJ2-1	NA	CASSLFGRAGGNEQFF	TGTGCCAGCAGTTTATTTGGTAGGGCAGGGGGAAATGAGCAGTTCTTC
NA	TRBV29-1	TRBJ1-2	once	CSVWDTGYTF	TGCAGCGTTTGGGACACCGGCTACACCTTC
NA	TRBV9	TRBJ2-5	NA	CASSAGVGETQYF	TGTGCCAGCAGCGCGGGAGTTGGGGAGACCCAGTACTTC
TRBD1	TRBV5-1	TRBJ1-1	NA	CASSQGTGRGTEAFF	TGCGCCAGCAGCCAGGGGACAGGGAGGGGGACTGAAGCTTTCTTT
NA	TRBV9	TRBJ1-1	NA	CASSDRARNTEAFF	TGTGCCAGCAGCGACAGGGCCAGGAACACTGAAGCTTTCTTT
NA	TRBV2	TRBJ2-6	NA	CASSFRQVSLSGANVLTF	TGTGCCAGCAGTTTTAGACAGGTCTCGCTCTCTGGGGCCAACGTCCTGACTTTC
NA	TRBV6-5	TRBJ1-1	NA	CASSLTMNTEAFF	TGTGCCAGCAGTTTAACTATGAACACTGAAGCTTTCTTT
TRBD1	TRBV6-6	TRBJ1-2	NA	CASSSTGNNYGYTF	TGTGCCAGCAGTTCGACAGGGAACAACTATGGCTACACCTTC
TRBD2	TRBV9	TRBJ2-3	NA	CASSAHHAGGADTQYF	TGTGCCAGCAGCGCCCATCACGCGGGGGGCGCAGATACGCAGTATTTT
TRBD2	TRBV7-3	TRBJ2-2	once	CASSLTPLSSGGAEGGELFF	TGTGCCAGCAGCTTAACCCCCCTCTCCAGCGGGGGGGCTGAGGGCGGGGAGCTGTTTTTT
NA	TRBV27	TRBJ1-2	NA	CASSLSPGYYGYTF	TGTGCCAGCAGTTTATCGCCAGGGTACTATGGCTACACCTTC
NA	TRBV4-3	TRBJ1-1	few	CASSQQTEMNTEAFF	TGCGCCAGCAGCCAGCAGACAGAGATGAACACTGAAGCTTTCTTT
TRBD2	TRBV2	TRBJ2-2	NA	CASSREGRADTGELFF	TGTGCCAGCAGTCGGGAGGGGCGGGCGGACACCGGGGAGCTGTTTTTT
NA	TRBV7-2	TRBJ1-1	NA	CASSLQENTEAFF	TGTGCCAGCAGCTTGCAGGAAAACACTGAAGCTTTCTTT
NA	TRBV19	TRBJ2-5	NA	CASADVRGETQYF	TGTGCCAGCGCGGATGTTAGGGGAGAGACCCAGTACTTC
NA	TRBV5-3	TRBJ2-3	few	CARSLAGRGSTDTQYF	TGTGCCAGAAGCTTGGCGGGCAGGGGAAGCACAGATACGCAGTATTTT
TRBD2	TRBV5-4	TRBJ2-4	NA	CASSLGGGHSKNIQYF	TGTGCCAGCAGCTTGGGCGGGGGGCACTCCAAAAACATTCAGTACTTC
TRBD1	TRBV25-1	TRBJ2-3	NA	CASSGGTGIPDTQYF	TGTGCCAGCAGTGGAGGGACAGGGATCCCAGATACGCAGTATTTT
NA	TRBV15	TRBJ1-4	NA	CATSRDVSSRNEKLFF	TGTGCCACCAGCAGAGATGTTTCTTCCCGTAATGAAAAACTGTTTTTT
TRBD2	TRBV25-1	TRBJ2-5	NA	CASSDAGVGETQYF	TGTGCCAGCAGTGATGCGGGGGTGGGAGAGACCCAGTACTTC
NA	TRBV9	TRBJ1-4	NA	CASSVSGGDEKLFF	TGTGCCAGCAGCGTATCGGGGGGTGATGAAAAACTGTTTTTT
NA	TRBV24-1	TRBJ2-7	once	CATSEKSGYEQYF	TGTGCCACCAGTGAGAAGAGCGGGTACGAGCAGTACTTC
TRBD1	TRBV19	TRBJ1-2	NA	CASSIDVGTDYGYTF	TGTGCCAGTAGTATAGATGTAGGGACAGACTATGGCTACACCTTC
NA	TRBV2	TRBJ2-7	few	CASKSSDSSYEQYF	TGTGCCAGCAAGAGTAGCGACTCCTCCTACGAGCAGTACTTC
NA	TRBV6-2/TRBV6-3	TRBJ1-1	NA	CASSYQNTEAFF	TGTGCCAGCAGTTACCAGAACACTGAAGCTTTCTTT
TRBD2	TRBV6-2/TRBV6-3	TRBJ2-3	NA	CASSYRGLTGRGGHEDTQYF	TGTGCCAGCAGTTACAGGGGTCTAACGGGGCGGGGAGGGCATGAAGATACGCAGTATTTT
NA	TRBV7-3	TRBJ2-5	once	CASSLFPGAGETQYF	TGTGCCAGCAGCTTATTTCCGGGAGCTGGAGAGACCCAGTACTTC
NA	TRBV5-1	TRBJ2-1	NA	CASSQRSSVNEQFF	TGCGCCAGCAGTCAACGTTCTAGCGTCAATGAGCAGTTCTTC
NA	TRBV2	TRBJ1-1	NA	CASSEDGRNTEAFF	TGTGCCAGCAGTGAAGACGGGAGGAACACTGAAGCTTTCTTT
TRBD1	TRBV7-2	TRBJ2-5	NA	CASSLAGTAQETQYF	TGTGCCAGCAGCTTGGCCGGGACAGCACAAGAGACCCAGTACTTC
NA	TRBV5-1	TRBJ1-3	once	CASSLVVGASSGNTIYF	TGCGCCAGCAGCTTGGTTGTGGGGGCGAGCTCTGGAAACACCATATATTTT
NA	TRBV15	TRBJ1-4	once	CATSGRRPTYNEKLFF	TGTGCCACCAGCGGGCGGAGGCCGACTTATAATGAAAAACTGTTTTTT
TRBD2	TRBV30	TRBJ2-1	NA	CAWSRLARNNEQFF	TGTGCCTGGAGTCGACTAGCGAGAAACAATGAGCAGTTCTTC
NA	TRBV7-3	TRBJ2-5	NA	CASSLSGGAEQETQYF	TGTGCCAGCAGCTTAAGCGGGGGCGCCGAACAAGAGACCCAGTACTTC
TRBD1	TRBV2	TRBJ2-5	NA	CASRTGGQTQYF	TGTGCCAGCAGAACAGGGGGCCAGACCCAGTACTTC
NA	TRBV10-3	TRBJ2-7	NA	CAISESATVHEQYF	TGTGCCATCAGTGAGTCCGCGACAGTCCACGAGCAGTACTTC
TRBD1	TRBV2	TRBJ1-2	NA	CASSSKGQTHGYTF	TGTGCCAGCAGTTCGAAGGGACAGACCCATGGCTACACCTTC
TRBD2	TRBV10-3	TRBJ2-7	NA	CAISVSSGGAAYEQYF	TGTGCCATCAGTGTCTCTAGCGGGGGGGCGGCCTACGAGCAGTACTTC
NA	TRBV29-1	TRBJ2-7	few	CSAGGDSYEQYF	TGCAGCGCGGGGGGGGACAGCTACGAGCAGTACTTC
NA	TRBV5-6	TRBJ1-4	NA	CASSLSPSGLNEKLFF	TGTGCCAGCAGCTTGTCACCATCAGGGTTAAATGAAAAACTGTTTTTT
TRBD2	TRBV7-6	TRBJ2-5	NA	CASSPVPSGGETQYF	TGTGCCAGCAGCCCGGTCCCCAGCGGGGGAGAGACCCAGTACTTC
TRBD2	TRBV9	TRBJ2-3	NA	CASSVGGSGGLGRDTQYF	TGTGCCAGCAGCGTAGGTGGTAGCGGGGGCCTGGGTAGAGATACGCAGTATTTT